These 32 T cell receptor beta chains were sequenced from one sample in a study of CD8 T cells in Susac syndrome. An amount of RNA that ranged from about 0.45 to 1 ug was reverse transcribed with random hexamers. MiXCR, run by TCRdb on the immunoSEQ multiplex PCR reads, gives a single entry per CDR3 protein. The sample consists of 180,000 or so distinct CDR3 sequences, approximately 94% of them appearing once. The sequenced sample consisted of CD4+ T cells from PBMCs. These receptors were obtained from a human donor in good health.

With regard to this clonotype: At one end, the junction sequence differs from germline, possibly due to a read error. The V and J genes are TRBV5-1 and TRBJ1-3; D is ambiguous. The germline CDR1 and CDR2 sequences are SGHRS and YFSETQ. This CDR3 contains 15 residues. The CDR3 protein is CASSFGQSSENTIYF. The CDR3 nucleotides are TGCGCCAGCAGCTTTGGCCAGTCCTCTGAAAACACCATATATTTT.

The rearrangement links TRBV20-1 to TRBJ1-1, with TRBD1 matching 7 bases. V lost 8 bases, J lost 0 bases, and 3 bases stayed unmatched. The germline V gene encodes CDR1 DFQATT and CDR2 SNEGSKA (reference sequence). The CDR3 spans 12 residues. DNA for the CDR3: TGCAGTTCCAGGGGGATGAACACTGAAGCTTTCTTT. This translates into CSSRGMNTEAFF.

This clonotype has a single count. The chain employs TRBV28 and TRBJ2-1; D not resolved. With 5 bases removed from V and 9 bases from J, the gap between germline ends came to 11 bases. Germline-derived CDR1 and CDR2 are MDHEN and SYDVKM. The CDR3 runs to 12 residues. The DNA of the CDR3 is TGTGCCAGCAGTCCCGGTTGGGGTGAGCAGTTCTTC. Amino acid sequence: CASSPGWGEQFF.

The chain recombines TRBV3-1 with TRBJ2-7, with 7 bases that match TRBD2. The germline CDR1 and CDR2 sequences are LGHDT and YNNKEL (reference sequence). The CDR3 is 14 amino acids. Trimming removed 1 base from V and 7 bases from J; junction bases left unmatched: 7. This chain's CDR3 is CASSQASPAGEQYF. CDR3 DNA: TGTGCCAGCAGCCAAGCGAGTCCAGCGGGAGAGCAGTACTTC.

The chain combines TRBV19 with TRBJ2-7, with D perhaps TRBD2 (5 bases). Germline lookup yields CDR1 LNHDA and CDR2 SQIVND (reference sequence). The CDR3 has 14 amino acids. V was shortened by 4 bases and J by 1 base, with 11 bases between the two germline ends. CDR3 loop: CASSTARESYEQYF. The DNA of the CDR3 is TGTGCCAGTAGTACGGCCCGGGAATCCTACGAGCAGTACTTC.

The rearrangement uses TRBV4-3 and TRBJ1-1; no reliable D call. In germline, CDR1 is LGHNA, CDR2 YSLEER. The CDR3 extends over 15 amino acids. The ends were cut back, 3 bases at V and 3 bases at J, with 14 bases in the middle. In DNA, the CDR3 is TGCGCCAGCAGCCAGGAAGGGTTTGAATACACTGAAGCTTTCTTT. Translating gives CASSQEGFEYTEAFF.

V is TRBV29-1 and J is TRBJ2-5; a possible D gene is TRBD1 (5 bases). This CDR3 has 12 amino acids. The germline CDR1 and CDR2 sequences are SQVTM and ANQGSEA. The V end lost 6 bases, the J end lost 5 bases, and 13 bases lay between the germline ends. This chain's CDR3 is CSVAGPRETQYF. CDR3 in DNA: TGCAGCGTCGCAGGGCCAAGGGAGACCCAGTACTTC.

The chain has TRBV18 and TRBJ2-1; 8 bases line up with TRBD2. CDR3 length equals 13 residues. CDR1 and CDR2 from the germline V gene are KGHSH and LQKENI. J lost 12 bases, V lost 8 bases, and 12 bases had no gene match. CDR3 sequence reads: CASQRLAGEGQFF. DNA for the CDR3: TGTGCCAGCCAGAGGCTAGCGGGCGAGGGGCAGTTCTTC. Looking up the rest from reference TRBV18 and TRBJ2-1 gives the full variable domain: NAGVMQNPRHLVRRRGQEARLRCSPMKGHSHVYWYRQLPEEGLKFMVYLQKENIIDESGMPKERFSAEFPKEGPSILRIQQVVRGDSAAYFCASQRLAGEGQFFGPGTRLTVL.

This sequence joins TRBV7-3 and TRBJ2-1; 11 nucleotides line up with TRBD2. There are 19 residues in the CDR3. The germline V gene encodes CDR1 SGHTA and CDR2 FQGTGA. The trim removed 2 bases at V and 1 base at J, leaving 10 bases unmatched. The CDR3 region has the DNA TGTGCCAGCAGCTTAGAGGGTGGTAGCGGGAGGGCTTCCTACAATGAGCAGTTCTTC. Its protein is CASSLEGGSGRASYNEQFF.

The DNA of the CDR3 is TGTGCCAGCAGCCAAGATCGACAGTCCCACGAGCAGTACTTC. Its protein product is CASSQDRQSHEQYF. The chain combines TRBV3-1 with TRBJ2-7; D possibly corresponds to TRBD1 (5 bases). The V end was cut by 0 bases, the J end by 5 bases, with 11 bases between. Per germline, CDR1 LGHDT and CDR2 YNNKEL (reference sequence). The CDR3 spans 14 residues.

This chain connects TRBV30 to TRBJ2-7; D is unclear. Germline loops: CDR1 GTSNPN, CDR2 SVGIG (reference sequence). The CDR3 is 13 residues long. Trimming left V 0 bases short and J 2 bases short, with 8 bases between. CDR3 in DNA: TGTGCCTGGAGTGTGAACCGAGCCTACGAGCAGTACTTC. It codes for CAWSVNRAYEQYF.

The gene calls are TRBV29-1 and TRBJ1-5, with D perhaps matching TRBD1 (6 bases). The V gene's germline CDR1 is SQVTM and CDR2 ANQGSEA. Trimming left V 5 bases short and J 5 bases short, with 10 bases between. The CDR3 runs to 12 residues. The CDR3 DNA sequence: TGCAGCGTTAGGACAGCAGATCAGCCCCAGCATTTT. Translating it yields CSVRTADQPQHF.

The chain joins TRBV30 to TRBJ1-2, with D possibly being TRBD1 (5 bases). This CDR3 comprises 12 residues. Trimming removed 0 bases at V and 8 bases at J, with 10 bases between. Germline V gene data show CDR1 as GTSNPN and CDR2 as SVGIG (reference sequence). The CDR3 DNA follows: TGTGCCTGGAGTGTGGCCAGGGTGGGCTACACCTTC. It encodes CAWSVARVGYTF.

This clonotype occurred once. The chain uses TRBV29-1 and TRBJ2-7; D gene uncertain. This CDR3 has 13 residues. The germline V and J ends were trimmed by 5 bases and 3 bases, with 14 bases remaining between them. Germline V gene sequence: CDR1 SQVTM, CDR2 ANQGSEA. CDR3 bases: TGCAGCGTTTGTCAAATCAATGGCTACGAGCAGTACTTC. Translating it yields CSVCQINGYEQYF.

The rearrangement uses TRBV20-1 and TRBJ2-1; no reliable D call. This CDR3 is built from 10 residues. V was shortened by 6 bases and J by 2 bases, with 2 bases between the two germline ends. Germline V CDR1 and CDR2: DFQATT, SNEGSKA (reference sequence). The chain's CDR3 is CSATYNEQFF. The CDR3 region has the DNA TGCAGTGCCACCTACAATGAGCAGTTCTTC.

The gene calls are TRBV29-1 and TRBJ2-3; the match to TRBD2 covers 11 bases. The junction had 5 bases not matched to a gene; V was cut back by 2 bases and J by 4 bases. The germline V gene has CDR1 SQVTM and CDR2 ANQGSEA. The CDR3 is 15 amino acids. The CDR3 reads CSVESSGRAADTQYF. The CDR3 nucleotides are TGCAGCGTTGAAAGTAGCGGGAGGGCCGCAGATACGCAGTATTTT.

V is TRBV20-1 and J is TRBJ2-3; D not certain. The germline CDR1 and CDR2 sequences are DFQATT and SNEGSKA (reference sequence). V was cut by 6 bases and J by 4 bases, with 11 bases left in between. This CDR3 spans 12 amino acids. The DNA of the CDR3 is TGCAGTGCCACGGAGCCGGCAGATACGCAGTATTTT. Its translation: CSATEPADTQYF.

In its sample, this clonotype was seen once. This rearrangement joins TRBV7-2 to TRBJ1-2; 10 bases map to TRBD1. The CDR3 extends over 12 amino acids. V shed 10 bases, J shed 7 bases, and the junction held 6 bases outside the gene matches. CDR1 and CDR2 (germline): SGHTA, FQGNSA. The chain's CDR3 is CAKGTGEPGYTF. DNA of the CDR3: TGTGCCAAAGGGACAGGGGAGCCTGGCTACACCTTC. The complete variable domain, with remaining parts taken from reference TRBV7-2 and TRBJ1-2, reads GAGVSQSPSNKVTEKGKDVELRCDPISGHTALYWYRQSLGQGLEFLIYFQGNSAPDKSGLPSDRFSAERTGGSVSTLTIQRTQQEDSAVYLCAKGTGEPGYTFGSGTRLTVV.

This clonotype was recorded a few times. The chain uses TRBV30 and TRBJ2-7; 7 bases align to TRBD2. The CDR3 totals 12 residues. CDR1 is GTSNPN, CDR2 SVGIG, per germline (reference sequence). V shed 7 bases, J shed 0 bases, and the junction held 3 bases outside the gene matches. The CDR3 DNA follows: TGTGCCTTGCAGCGGGACTCCTACGAGCAGTACTTC. It translates to CALQRDSYEQYF.

V is TRBV28 and J is TRBJ2-1; 8 nucleotides match TRBD1. The CDR3 is 15 residues long. The ends lost 2 bases at V and 7 bases at J; junction bases unmatched: 7. Looked up from germline, CDR1 is MDHEN and CDR2 is SYDVKM. CDR3 bases: TGTGCCAGCAGTTTACCGGACAGGGTAGGGAATGAGCAGTTCTTC. It translates to CASSLPDRVGNEQFF.

This rearrangement joins TRBV28 to TRBJ2-2, with 9 bases aligning to TRBD1. The CDR3 is 17 amino acids. V shed 6 bases, J shed 6 bases, and the junction held 14 bases outside the gene matches. Germline V gene lookup returns CDR1 MDHEN and CDR2 SYDVKM. The chain's CDR3 is CASSPELGQGRAGELFF. The DNA for the CDR3 is TGTGCCAGCAGCCCCGAATTGGGACAGGGTAGGGCCGGGGAGCTGTTTTTT.

This chain joins TRBV29-1 and TRBJ1-5; D not certain. Germline V CDR1 and CDR2: SQVTM, ANQGSEA. V lost 4 bases to trimming and J lost 7 bases, with 5 bases between them. The CDR3 sequence is 10 residues long. This chain's CDR3 is CSVARQPQHF. The CDR3 region has the DNA TGCAGCGTTGCACGCCAGCCCCAGCATTTT.

The chain carries TRBV30 and TRBJ1-2; perhaps TRBD1 as D (5 bases). The CDR3 spans 13 residues. From germline, CDR1 is GTSNPN and CDR2 SVGIG (reference sequence). The V end was cut by 5 bases, the J end by 8 bases, with 18 bases between. The CDR3 DNA sequence: TGTGCCTGGTCCTCGCGCGGGGCTGAAGGCTACACCTTC. Translation: CAWSSRGAEGYTF.

The V and J genes are TRBV6-2 or TRBV6-3 and TRBJ2-1; 10 bases are shared with TRBD2. The V and J ends lost 2 bases and 3 bases, in that order; junction bases with no gene match: 7. CDR3 length equals 17 residues. Germline lookup yields CDR1 MNHEY and CDR2 SVGEGT. In DNA form, the CDR3 reads TGTGCCAGCAGTTACCACTCCGGACTAGCGGACTACAATGAGCAGTTCTTC. Protein product: CASSYHSGLADYNEQFF.

The chain links TRBV6-5 to TRBJ1-2; D remains unclear. Germline V lookup: CDR1 MNHEY, CDR2 SVGAGI. The CDR3 runs to 11 residues. Trimming stripped 4 bases from V and 7 bases from J, with 7 bases between. The CDR3 sequence: CASSSPSGYTF. DNA for the CDR3: TGTGCCAGCAGTTCCCCCAGTGGCTACACCTTC.

The rearrangement uses TRBV29-1 and TRBJ2-1; 10 positions match TRBD2. Germline trimming cut 5 bases from V and 7 bases from J; bases unmatched to any gene: 8. The germline gives CDR1 SQVTM, CDR2 ANQGSEA. The CDR3 runs to 14 residues. The CDR3 region is CSVPGTSARNEQFF. In nucleotides, the CDR3 is TGCAGCGTTCCCGGGACTAGCGCTAGGAATGAGCAGTTCTTC.

The rearrangement uses TRBV29-1 and TRBJ1-5, with a tentative D call TRBD1 (5 bases). The germline V and J ends were trimmed by 7 bases and 2 bases, with 18 bases remaining between them. CDR1 and CDR2 from the germline V gene are SQVTM and ANQGSEA. The CDR3 length is 15 residues. CDR3 coding DNA: TGCAGCGCTGGGGTAGGGGAGGGGCGCAATCAGCCCCAGCATTTT. Amino acids: CSAGVGEGRNQPQHF. The whole variable domain, remainder taken from reference TRBV29-1 and TRBJ1-5, is SAVISQKPSRDICQRGTSLTIQCQVDSQVTMMFWYRQQPGQSLTLIATANQGSEATYESGFVIDKFPISRPNLTFSTLTVSNMSPEDSSIYLCSAGVGEGRNQPQHFGDGTRLSIL.

The V call is TRBV7-2, the J call TRBJ2-1, with 12 bases that match TRBD2. J lost 6 bases, V lost 1 base, and 4 bases had no gene match. The CDR3 loop spans 16 amino acids. Germline-derived CDR1 and CDR2 are SGHTA and FQGNSA. Written as DNA, the CDR3 is TGTGCCAGCAGCTTAGTATCTAGCGGGAGGGCCAATGAGCAGTTCTTC. This gives the protein CASSLVSSGRANEQFF.

CDR3 nucleotides: TGTGCCAGCAGTACGCGAGCCGAGCAGTACTTC. Translation: CASSTRAEQYF. The genes are TRBV25-1 and TRBJ2-7, with unresolved D. The CDR3 totals 11 residues. Germline assignment: CDR1 MGHDK and CDR2 SYGVNS. Trimming removed 5 bases from V and 6 bases from J, with 8 bases in between.

The rearrangement joins TRBV7-2 to TRBJ1-1, with D uncertain. CDR1 and CDR2 (germline): SGHTA, FQGNSA. The CDR3 length is 14 residues. Trimming stripped 0 bases from V and 3 bases from J, with 8 bases between. In DNA, the CDR3 is TGTGCCAGCAGCTTAGCGCTAAGTGACACTGAAGCTTTCTTT. Its translation: CASSLALSDTEAFF.

This chain uses TRBV2 with TRBJ2-5; weak D call: TRBD1 (5 bases). Germline lookup yields CDR1 SNHLY and CDR2 FYNNEI. CDR3 size: 13 residues. With 7 bases removed from V and 7 bases from J, the gap between germline ends came to 16 bases. This chain's CDR3 is CASTQVTVGTQYF. The CDR3, as DNA: TGTGCCAGCACCCAGGTGACAGTAGGGACCCAGTACTTC.

In this sample, this clonotype turned up once. The chain uses TRBV6-6 and TRBJ1-2, with 8 bases identical to TRBD1. Per the germline V gene, CDR1 is MNHNY and CDR2 is SVGAGI (reference sequence). The CDR3 totals 14 residues. V lost 2 bases to trimming and J lost 3 bases; unmatched junction nucleotides: 2. In DNA, the CDR3 is TGTGCCAGCAGTTACGGGGGACAGGACTATGGCTACACCTTC. Amino acids: CASSYGGQDYGYTF.